This T cell receptor beta chain emerged from a study of cytomegalovirus exposure and HLA in healthy donors. Study-level points and caveats: Most CMV-associated TCR beta chains appeared HLA-restricted in a later analysis.

The PCR had 60 Vbeta and 13 Jbeta primers. Sequencing used immunoSEQ multiplex PCR; TCRdb keeps in-frame clones, though not all of them. The sample yields about 190,000 clones, more than 80% seen once. This clone is a singleton in its sample. Its antigen is unidentified. Germline CDR1 and CDR2: KGHSH and LQKENI. The CDR3 loop spans 16 amino acids. V trimming: 4 bases; J trimming: 0 bases; junction bases outside the gene matches: 7. Input material: PBMCs. The source is a boy aged 10-17 years in good health and CMV-seronegative. The rearrangement links TRBV18 to TRBJ1-1, with 8 bases lining up with TRBD1. The CDR3 DNA reads as TGTGCCAGCTCACGGACAGGGAGCCCCATGAACACTGAAGCTTTCTTT. Translated: CASSRTGSPMNTEAFF.